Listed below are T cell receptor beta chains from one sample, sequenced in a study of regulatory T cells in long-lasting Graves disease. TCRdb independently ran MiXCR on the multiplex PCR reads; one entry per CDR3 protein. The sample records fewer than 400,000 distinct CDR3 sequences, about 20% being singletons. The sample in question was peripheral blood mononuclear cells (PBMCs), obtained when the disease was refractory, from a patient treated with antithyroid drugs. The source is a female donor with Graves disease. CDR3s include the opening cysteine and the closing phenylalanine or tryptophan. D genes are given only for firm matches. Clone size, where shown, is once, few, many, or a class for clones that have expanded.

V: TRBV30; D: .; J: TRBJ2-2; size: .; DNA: TGTGCCTGGAGTACGGGGACCGGGGAGCTGTTTTTT; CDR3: CAWSTGTGELFF
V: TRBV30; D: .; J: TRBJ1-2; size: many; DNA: TGTGCCTGGAGCTGGACTGACTATGGCTACACCTTC; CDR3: CAWSWTDYGYTF
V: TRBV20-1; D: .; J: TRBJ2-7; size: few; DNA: TGCAGTGCTAATGGACTGGAACCCTACGAGCAGTACTTC; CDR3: CSANGLEPYEQYF
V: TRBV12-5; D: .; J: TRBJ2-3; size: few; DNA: TGTGCTAGTGGTCTAGGGTTAGTGGATGGAGATACGCAGTATTTT; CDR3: CASGLGLVDGDTQYF
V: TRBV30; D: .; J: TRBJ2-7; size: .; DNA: TGTGCCTGGAGGCCCGGGACGGGGCAGTACTTC; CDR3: CAWRPGTGQYF
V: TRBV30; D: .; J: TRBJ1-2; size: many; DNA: TGTGCCTGGAGTGAGCGGAGACCCAACTATGGCTACACCTTC; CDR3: CAWSERRPNYGYTF
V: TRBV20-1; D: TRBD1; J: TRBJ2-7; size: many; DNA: TGCAGTGCTAGTCTGACAGGGGATGGCGAGCAGTACTTC; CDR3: CSASLTGDGEQYF
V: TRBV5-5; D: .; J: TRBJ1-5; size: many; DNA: TGTGCCAGCAGCTTAAATCAGGGTGGGGTTAGCAATCAGCCCCAGCATTTT; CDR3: CASSLNQGGVSNQPQHF
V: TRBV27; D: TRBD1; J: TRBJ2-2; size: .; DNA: TGTGCCAGCACCTCCCCCGGACAGGGGAGGGCCGGGGAGCTGTTTTTT; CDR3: CASTSPGQGRAGELFF
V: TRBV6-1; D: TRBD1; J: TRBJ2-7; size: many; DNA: TGTGCCAGCAGTGAATTGGGACAGGGGCTCTACGAGCAGTACTTC; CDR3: CASSELGQGLYEQYF
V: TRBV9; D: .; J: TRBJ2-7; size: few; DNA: TGTGCCAGCAGCTCCATCAATAGCCTCAACGCCGAGCAGTACTTC; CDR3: CASSSINSLNAEQYF
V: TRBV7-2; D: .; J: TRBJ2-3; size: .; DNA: TGTGCCACCTCGGGTGGCCCAGATACGCAGTATTTT; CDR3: CATSGGPDTQYF
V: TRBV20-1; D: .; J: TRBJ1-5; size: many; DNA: TGCAGTGCTAGAGATCTTTCGCGGAATCAGCCCCAGCATTTT; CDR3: CSARDLSRNQPQHF
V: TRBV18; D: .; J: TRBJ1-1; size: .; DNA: TGTGCCAGCTCGCCGACAGGAAGACTGAACACTGAAGCTTTCTTT; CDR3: CASSPTGRLNTEAFF
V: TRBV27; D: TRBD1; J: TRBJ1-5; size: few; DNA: TGTGCCAGCAGACCAGAGGGTTGGACAGGGGGGAATCAGCCCCAGCATTTT; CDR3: CASRPEGWTGGNQPQHF
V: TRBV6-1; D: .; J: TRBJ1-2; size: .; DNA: TGTGCCAGCAGATCCGGGGGCTGGTATGGCTACACCTTC; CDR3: CASRSGGWYGYTF
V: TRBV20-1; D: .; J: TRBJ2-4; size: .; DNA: TGCAGTGCTAGCCTGGGGAAAGGCAAAAACATTCAGTACTTC; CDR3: CSASLGKGKNIQYF